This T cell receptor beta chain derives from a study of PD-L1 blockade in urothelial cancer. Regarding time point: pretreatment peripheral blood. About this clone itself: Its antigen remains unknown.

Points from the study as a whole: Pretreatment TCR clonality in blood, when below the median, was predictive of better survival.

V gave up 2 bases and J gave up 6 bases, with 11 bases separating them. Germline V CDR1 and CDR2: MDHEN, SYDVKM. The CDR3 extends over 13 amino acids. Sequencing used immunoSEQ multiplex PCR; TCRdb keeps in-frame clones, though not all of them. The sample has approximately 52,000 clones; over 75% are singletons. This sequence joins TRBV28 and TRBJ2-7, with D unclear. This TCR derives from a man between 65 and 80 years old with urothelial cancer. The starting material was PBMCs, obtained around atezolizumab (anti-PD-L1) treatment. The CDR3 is CASSLNWPGEQYF. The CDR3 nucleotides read TGTGCCAGCAGTTTAAATTGGCCTGGCGAGCAGTACTTC. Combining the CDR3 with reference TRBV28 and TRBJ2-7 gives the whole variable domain DVKVTQSSRYLVKRTGEKVFLECVQDMDHENMFWYRQDPGLGLRLIYFSYDVKMKEKGDIPEGYSVSREKKERFSLILESASTNQTSMYLCASSLNWPGEQYFGPGTRLTVT.